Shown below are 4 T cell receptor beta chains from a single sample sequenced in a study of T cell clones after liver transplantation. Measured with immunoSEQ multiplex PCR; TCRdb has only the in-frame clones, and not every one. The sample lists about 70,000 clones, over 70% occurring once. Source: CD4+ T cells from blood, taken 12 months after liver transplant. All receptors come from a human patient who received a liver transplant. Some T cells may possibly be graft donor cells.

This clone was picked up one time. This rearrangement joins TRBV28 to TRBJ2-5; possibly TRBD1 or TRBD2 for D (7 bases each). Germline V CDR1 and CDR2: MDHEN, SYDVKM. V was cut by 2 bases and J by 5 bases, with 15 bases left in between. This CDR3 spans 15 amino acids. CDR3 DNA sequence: TGTGCCAGCAGTTTAGGGGGAGGGGGCTTGGAGACCCAGTACTTC. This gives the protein CASSLGGGGLETQYF. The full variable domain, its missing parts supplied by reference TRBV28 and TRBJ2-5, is DVKVTQSSRYLVKRTGEKVFLECVQDMDHENMFWYRQDPGLGLRLIYFSYDVKMKEKGDIPEGYSVSREKKERFSLILESASTNQTSMYLCASSLGGGGLETQYFGPGTRLLVL.

The CDR3 DNA follows: TGTGCCAGCAGCTTGGTCATCCGGAACTCTGGGGCCAACGTCCTGACTTTC. It yields the protein CASSLVIRNSGANVLTF. The chain combines TRBV5-8 with TRBJ2-6; D is unclear. Looked up from germline, CDR1 is SGHTS and CDR2 is YDEGEE. The CDR3 length is 17 residues. V was clipped by 0 bases and J by 0 bases, with 10 bases between them.

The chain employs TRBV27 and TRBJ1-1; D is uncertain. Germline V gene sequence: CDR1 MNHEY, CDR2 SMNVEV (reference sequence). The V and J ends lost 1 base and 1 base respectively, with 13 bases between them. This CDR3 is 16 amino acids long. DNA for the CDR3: TGTGCCAGCAGTTTATTGAGAGGGCGAGGGAACACTGAAGCTTTCTTT. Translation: CASSLLRGRGNTEAFF.

CDR3 nucleotide sequence: TGTGCCAGCAGCGTAAGTGGGGACAGGGACTCCTACGAGCAGTACTTC. Protein product: CASSVSGDRDSYEQYF. This rearrangement joins TRBV9 to TRBJ2-7, with 9 bases identical to TRBD1. The CDR3 contains 16 residues. Germline values: CDR1 SGDLS, CDR2 YYNGEE. J gave up 0 bases and V 1 base, and 5 bases lay outside the gene matches.